These T cell receptor beta chains were read from a single sample in a study of blood T cell repertoires in COVID-19. Assay used: immunoSEQ multiplex PCR; TCRdb lists only in-frame clones, some missing. The sample shows approximately 25,000 clones, about nine tenths of them seen only once. Specimen: peripheral blood. These receptors came from a woman aged 80 or over with active or convalescent COVID-19. CDR3s include the opening cysteine and the closing phenylalanine or tryptophan.

j_gene | v_gene | CDR3aa
TRBJ2-7 | TRBV2 | CASSVRTSVTYEQYF
TRBJ2-7 | TRBV10-3 | CAISESYRGEQYF
TRBJ2-7 | TRBV6-2/TRBV6-3 | CASSSGQGSSYEQYF
TRBJ1-2 | TRBV19 | CASRGVSGYTF
TRBJ2-5 | TRBV7-9 | CASSPASGHQETQYF
TRBJ1-2 | TRBV7-2 | CASSLSRDDYGYTF
TRBJ2-2 | TRBV12-3/TRBV12-4 | CASRQHTGELFF
TRBJ1-2 | TRBV20-1 | CSALDGYGYTF
TRBJ1-4 | TRBV28 | CASSLDSAEKLFF
TRBJ1-5 | TRBV19 | CASSPTVYSNQPQHF
TRBJ1-1 | TRBV7-9 | CASSPRQGGKNTEAFF